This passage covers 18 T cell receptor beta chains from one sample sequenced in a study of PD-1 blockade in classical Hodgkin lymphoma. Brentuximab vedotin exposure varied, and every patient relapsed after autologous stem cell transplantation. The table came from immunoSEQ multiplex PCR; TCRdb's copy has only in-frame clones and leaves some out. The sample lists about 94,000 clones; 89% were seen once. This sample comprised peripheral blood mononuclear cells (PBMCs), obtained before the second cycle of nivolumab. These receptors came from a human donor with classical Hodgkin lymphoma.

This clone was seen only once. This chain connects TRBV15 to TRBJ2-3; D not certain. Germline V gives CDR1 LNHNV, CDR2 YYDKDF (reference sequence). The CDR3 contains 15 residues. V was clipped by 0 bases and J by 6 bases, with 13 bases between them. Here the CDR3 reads CATSRDQAVSDTQYF. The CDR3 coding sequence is TGTGCCACCAGCAGAGATCAAGCTGTGAGCGATACGCAGTATTTT. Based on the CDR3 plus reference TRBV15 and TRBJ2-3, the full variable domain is DAMVIQNPRYQVTQFGKPVTLSCSQTLNHNVMYWYQQKSSQAPKLLFHYYDKDFNNEADTPDNFQSRRPNTSFCFLDIRSPGLGDTAMYLCATSRDQAVSDTQYFGPGTRLTVL.

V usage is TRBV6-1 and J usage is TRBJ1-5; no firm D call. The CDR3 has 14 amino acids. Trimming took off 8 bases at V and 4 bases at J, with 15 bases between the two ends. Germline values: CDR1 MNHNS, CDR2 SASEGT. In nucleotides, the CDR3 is TGTGCCAGCGAGGGATCGGGTGCAAATCAGCCCCAGCATTTT. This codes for CASEGSGANQPQHF.

The chain's CDR3 is CASSSGQAQETQYF. Here the CDR3 DNA reads TGCGCCAGCAGTTCCGGACAGGCCCAAGAGACCCAGTACTTC. The rearrangement uses TRBV5-1 and TRBJ2-5, with TRBD1 matching 7 bases. V was pared by 5 bases and J by 1 base, with 5 bases of the junction left unmatched. CDR3 size: 14 residues. The V gene's germline CDR1 is SGHRS and CDR2 YFSETQ.

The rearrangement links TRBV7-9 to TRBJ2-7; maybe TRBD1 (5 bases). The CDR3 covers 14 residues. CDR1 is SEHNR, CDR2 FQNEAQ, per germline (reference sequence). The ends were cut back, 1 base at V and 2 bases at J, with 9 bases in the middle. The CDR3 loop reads CASSLDPGTYEQYF. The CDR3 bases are TGTGCCAGCAGCTTAGATCCAGGGACCTACGAGCAGTACTTC.

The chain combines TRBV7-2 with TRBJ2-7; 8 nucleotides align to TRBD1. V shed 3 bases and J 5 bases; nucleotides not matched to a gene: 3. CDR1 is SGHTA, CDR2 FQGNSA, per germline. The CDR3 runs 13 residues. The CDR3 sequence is CASSLDREDEQYF. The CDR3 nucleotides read TGTGCCAGCAGCTTGGACAGGGAGGACGAGCAGTACTTC.

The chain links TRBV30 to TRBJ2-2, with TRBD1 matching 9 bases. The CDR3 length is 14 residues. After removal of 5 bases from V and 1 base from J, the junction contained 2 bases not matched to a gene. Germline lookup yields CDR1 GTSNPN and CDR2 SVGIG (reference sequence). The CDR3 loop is CAWPGQGNTGELFF. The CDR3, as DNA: TGTGCCTGGCCGGGACAGGGGAACACCGGGGAGCTGTTTTTT.

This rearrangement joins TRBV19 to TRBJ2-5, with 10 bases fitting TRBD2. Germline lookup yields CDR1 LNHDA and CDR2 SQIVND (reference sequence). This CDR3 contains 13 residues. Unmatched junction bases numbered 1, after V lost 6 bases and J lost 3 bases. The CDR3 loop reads CASSTSGKETQYF. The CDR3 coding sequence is TGTGCCAGTAGCACTAGCGGGAAAGAGACCCAGTACTTC.

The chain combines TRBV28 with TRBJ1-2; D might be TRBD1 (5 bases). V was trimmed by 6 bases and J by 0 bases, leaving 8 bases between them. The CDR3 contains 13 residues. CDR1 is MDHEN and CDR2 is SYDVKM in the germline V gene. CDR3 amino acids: CASSSRANYGYTF. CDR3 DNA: TGTGCCAGCAGCTCCAGGGCTAACTATGGCTACACCTTC.

CDR3 nucleotide sequence: TGTGCCAGCAGCCCTTCTGCGGGGGGACAAGAGACCCAGTACTTC. Amino acid sequence: CASSPSAGGQETQYF. This chain uses TRBV4-2 with TRBJ2-5, with 8 nucleotides matching TRBD2. CDR3 length: 15 amino acids. CDR1 and CDR2 from the germline V gene are LGHNA and YNFKEQ. V lost 4 bases to trimming and J lost 2 bases; unmatched junction nucleotides: 6.

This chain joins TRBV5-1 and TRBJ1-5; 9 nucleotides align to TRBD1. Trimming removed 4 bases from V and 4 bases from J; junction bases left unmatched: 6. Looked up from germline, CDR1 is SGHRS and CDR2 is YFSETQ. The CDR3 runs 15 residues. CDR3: CASSPGTGFNQPQHF. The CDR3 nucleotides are TGCGCCAGCAGCCCCGGGACAGGGTTTAATCAGCCCCAGCATTTT.

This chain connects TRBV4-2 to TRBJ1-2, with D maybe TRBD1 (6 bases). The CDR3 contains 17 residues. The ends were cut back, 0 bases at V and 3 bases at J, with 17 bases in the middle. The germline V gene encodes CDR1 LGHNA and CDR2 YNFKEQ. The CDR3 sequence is CASSQEQGGPQDYGYTF. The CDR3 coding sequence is TGTGCCAGCAGCCAAGAACAGGGAGGGCCCCAGGACTATGGCTACACCTTC.

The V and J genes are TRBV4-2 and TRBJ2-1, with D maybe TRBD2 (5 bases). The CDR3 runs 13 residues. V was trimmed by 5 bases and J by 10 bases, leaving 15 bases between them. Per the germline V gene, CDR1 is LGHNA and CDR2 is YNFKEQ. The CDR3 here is CASSVILAQEQFF. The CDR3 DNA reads TGTGCCAGCAGCGTTATCCTAGCCCAGGAGCAGTTCTTC.

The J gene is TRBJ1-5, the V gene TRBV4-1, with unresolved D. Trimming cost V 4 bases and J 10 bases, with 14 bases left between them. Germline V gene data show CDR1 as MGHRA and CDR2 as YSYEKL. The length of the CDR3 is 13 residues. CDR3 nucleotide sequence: TGCGCCAGCAGCCCCTCACCCAAGGGCCCCCAGCATTTT. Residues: CASSPSPKGPQHF.

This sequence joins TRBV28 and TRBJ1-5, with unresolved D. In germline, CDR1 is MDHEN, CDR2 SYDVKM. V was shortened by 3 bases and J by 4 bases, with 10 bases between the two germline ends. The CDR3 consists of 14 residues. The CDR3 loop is CASSLEQMNQPQHF. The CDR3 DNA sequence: TGTGCCAGCAGTTTGGAGCAGATGAATCAGCCCCAGCATTTT.

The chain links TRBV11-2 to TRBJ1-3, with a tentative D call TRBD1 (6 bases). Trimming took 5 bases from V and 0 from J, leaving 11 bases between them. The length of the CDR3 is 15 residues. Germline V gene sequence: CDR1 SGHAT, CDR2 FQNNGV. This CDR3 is CASSLGQSSGNTIYF. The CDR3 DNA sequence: TGTGCCAGCAGCCTTGGACAGTCCTCTGGAAACACCATATATTTT.

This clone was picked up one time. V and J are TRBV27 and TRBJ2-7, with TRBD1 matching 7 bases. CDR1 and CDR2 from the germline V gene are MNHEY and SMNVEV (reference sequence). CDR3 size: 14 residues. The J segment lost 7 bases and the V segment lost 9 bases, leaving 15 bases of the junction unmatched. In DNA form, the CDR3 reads TGTGCCAGTGCCTCCCGGGACAGCTCGCGGGAGCAGTACTTC. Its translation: CASASRDSSREQYF.

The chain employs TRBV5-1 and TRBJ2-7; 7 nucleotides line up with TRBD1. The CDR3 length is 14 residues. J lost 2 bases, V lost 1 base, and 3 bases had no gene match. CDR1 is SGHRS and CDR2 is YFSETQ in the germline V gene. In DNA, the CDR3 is TGCGCCAGCAGCTTGTCGACAGGGACCTACGAGCAGTACTTC. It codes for CASSLSTGTYEQYF.

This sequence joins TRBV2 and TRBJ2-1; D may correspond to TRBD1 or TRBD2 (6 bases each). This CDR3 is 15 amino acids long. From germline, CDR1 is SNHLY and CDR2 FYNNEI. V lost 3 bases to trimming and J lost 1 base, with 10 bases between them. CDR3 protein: CASSDGGGSYNEQFF. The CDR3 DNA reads TGTGCCAGCAGTGATGGAGGGGGGTCCTACAATGAGCAGTTCTTC.